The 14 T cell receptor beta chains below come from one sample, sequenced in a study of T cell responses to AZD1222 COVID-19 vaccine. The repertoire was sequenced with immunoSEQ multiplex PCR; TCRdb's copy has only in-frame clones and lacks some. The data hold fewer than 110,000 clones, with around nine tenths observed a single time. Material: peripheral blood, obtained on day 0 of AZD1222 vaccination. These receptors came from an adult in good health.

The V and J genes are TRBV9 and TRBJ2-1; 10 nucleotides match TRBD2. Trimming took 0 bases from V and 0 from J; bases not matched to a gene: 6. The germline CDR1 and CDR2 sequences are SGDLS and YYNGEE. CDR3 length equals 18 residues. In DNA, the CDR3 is TGTGCCAGCAGCGTAGCTAGCGGGGGCGCTAGCTCCTACAATGAGCAGTTCTTC. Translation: CASSVASGGASSYNEQFF.

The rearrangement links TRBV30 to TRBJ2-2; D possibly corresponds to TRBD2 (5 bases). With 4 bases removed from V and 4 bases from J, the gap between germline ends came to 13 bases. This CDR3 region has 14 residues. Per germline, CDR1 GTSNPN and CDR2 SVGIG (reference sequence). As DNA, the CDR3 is TGTGCCTGGATATCGGGGATCGGCACCGGGGAGCTGTTTTTT. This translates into CAWISGIGTGELFF. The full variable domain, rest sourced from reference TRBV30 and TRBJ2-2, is SQTIHQWPATLVQPVGSPLSLECTVEGTSNPNLYWYRQAAGRGLQLLFYSVGIGQISSEVPQNLSASRPQDRQFILSSKKLLLSDSGFYLCAWISGIGTGELFFGEGSRLTVL.

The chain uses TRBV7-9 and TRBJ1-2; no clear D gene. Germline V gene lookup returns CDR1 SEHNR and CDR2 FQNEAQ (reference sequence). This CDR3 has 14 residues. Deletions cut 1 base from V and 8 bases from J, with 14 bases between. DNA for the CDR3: TGTGCCAGCAGCTTAGTGACCGATTGGCGGGGCTACACCTTC. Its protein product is CASSLVTDWRGYTF.

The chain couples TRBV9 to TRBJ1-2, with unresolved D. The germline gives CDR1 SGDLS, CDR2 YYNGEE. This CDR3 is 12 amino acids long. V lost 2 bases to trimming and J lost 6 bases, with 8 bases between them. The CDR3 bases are TGTGCCAGCAGCGTCGGGCAGGATGGCTACACCTTC. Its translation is CASSVGQDGYTF.

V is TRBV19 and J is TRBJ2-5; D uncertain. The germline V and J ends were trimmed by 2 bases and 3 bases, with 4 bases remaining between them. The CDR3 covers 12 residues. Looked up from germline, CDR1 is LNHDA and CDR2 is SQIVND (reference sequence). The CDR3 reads CASSINEETQYF. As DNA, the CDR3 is TGTGCCAGTAGTATAAATGAAGAGACCCAGTACTTC. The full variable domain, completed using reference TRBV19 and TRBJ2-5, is DGGITQSPKYLFRKEGQNVTLSCEQNLNHDAMYWYRQDPGQGLRLIYYSQIVNDFQKGDIAEGYSVSREKKESFPLTVTSAQKNPTAFYLCASSINEETQYFGPGTRLLVL.

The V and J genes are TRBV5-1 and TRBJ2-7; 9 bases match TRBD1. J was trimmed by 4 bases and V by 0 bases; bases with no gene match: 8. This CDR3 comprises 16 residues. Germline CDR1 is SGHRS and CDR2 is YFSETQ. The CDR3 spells CASSLEGQGMLYEQYF. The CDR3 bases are TGCGCCAGCAGCTTGGAGGGACAGGGAATGTTGTACGAGCAGTACTTC.

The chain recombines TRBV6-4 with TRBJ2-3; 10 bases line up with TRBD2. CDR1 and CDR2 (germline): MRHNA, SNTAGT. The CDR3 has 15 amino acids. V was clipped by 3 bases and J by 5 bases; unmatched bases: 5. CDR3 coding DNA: TGTGCCAGCAGTGAGAGCGGGGGGGCAGGAGATACGCAGTATTTT. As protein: CASSESGGAGDTQYF.

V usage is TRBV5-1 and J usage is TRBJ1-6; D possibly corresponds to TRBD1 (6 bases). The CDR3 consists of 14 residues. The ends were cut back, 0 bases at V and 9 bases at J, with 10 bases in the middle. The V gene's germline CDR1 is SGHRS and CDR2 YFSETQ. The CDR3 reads CASSLDRDLSPLHF. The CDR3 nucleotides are TGCGCCAGCAGCTTGGACAGGGATCTTTCACCCCTCCACTTT.

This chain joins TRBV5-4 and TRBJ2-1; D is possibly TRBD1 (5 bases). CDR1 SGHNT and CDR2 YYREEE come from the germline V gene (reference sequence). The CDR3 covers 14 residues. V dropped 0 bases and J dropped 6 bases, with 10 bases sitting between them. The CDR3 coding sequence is TGTGCCAGCAGCTTGGCTAGACAGATCAATGAGCAGTTCTTC. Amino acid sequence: CASSLARQINEQFF.

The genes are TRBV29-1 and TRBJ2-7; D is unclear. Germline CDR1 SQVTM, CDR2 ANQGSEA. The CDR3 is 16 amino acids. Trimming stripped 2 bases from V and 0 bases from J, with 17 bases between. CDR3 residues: CSVEILGRKSSYEQYF. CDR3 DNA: TGCAGCGTTGAAATATTAGGCCGAAAAAGCTCCTACGAGCAGTACTTC.

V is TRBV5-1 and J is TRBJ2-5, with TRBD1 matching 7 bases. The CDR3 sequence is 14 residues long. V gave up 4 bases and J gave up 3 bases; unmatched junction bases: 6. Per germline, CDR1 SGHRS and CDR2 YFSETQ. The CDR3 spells CASSGQDTKETQYF. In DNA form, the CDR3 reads TGCGCCAGCAGCGGACAGGATACTAAAGAGACCCAGTACTTC.

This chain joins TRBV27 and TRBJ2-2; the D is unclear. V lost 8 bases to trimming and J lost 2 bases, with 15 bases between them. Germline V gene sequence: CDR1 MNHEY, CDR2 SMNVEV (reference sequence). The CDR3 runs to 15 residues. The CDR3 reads CASGTPRANTGELFF. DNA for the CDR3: TGTGCCAGCGGAACTCCCCGGGCTAACACCGGGGAGCTGTTTTTT.

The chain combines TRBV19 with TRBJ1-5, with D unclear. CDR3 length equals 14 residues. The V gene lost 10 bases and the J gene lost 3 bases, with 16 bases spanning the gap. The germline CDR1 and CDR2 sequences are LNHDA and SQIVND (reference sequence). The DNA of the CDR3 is TGTGCCACCCTGGACTTAACAGTCAATCAGCCCCAGCATTTT. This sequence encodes CATLDLTVNQPQHF.

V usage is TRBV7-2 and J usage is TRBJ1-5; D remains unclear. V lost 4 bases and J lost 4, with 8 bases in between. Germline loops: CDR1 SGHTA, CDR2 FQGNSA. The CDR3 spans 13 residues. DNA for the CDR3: TGTGCCAGCAGCTCGACTGGGAATCAGCCCCAGCATTTT. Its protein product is CASSSTGNQPQHF. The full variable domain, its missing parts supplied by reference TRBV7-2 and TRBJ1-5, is GAGVSQSPSNKVTEKGKDVELRCDPISGHTALYWYRQSLGQGLEFLIYFQGNSAPDKSGLPSDRFSAERTGGSVSTLTIQRTQQEDSAVYLCASSSTGNQPQHFGDGTRLSIL.